The 15 T cell receptor beta chains below come from one sample, sequenced in a study of T-cell reconstitution after alpha-beta-depleted transplantation in children. Unique molecular identifiers were built into the TCRbeta library. Using its own MiXCR run on the PCR reads, TCRdb lists one record per CDR3 protein. The repertoire holds around 370,000 distinct CDR3 sequences, approximately 10% seen once, with 2% to 3% in the top ten. Sequenced here: PBMCs from the stem cell graft donor, sampled from the stem cell graft. The receptor source for this set is a human donor who donated a stem cell graft to a child with acute lymphoblastic leukemia.

V gene TRBV12-3 or TRBV12-4 combines with J gene TRBJ1-6, with D tentatively TRBD1 (5 bases). V lost 4 bases, J lost 9 bases, and 13 bases lay in between. The CDR3 totals 14 residues. Written as DNA, the CDR3 is TGTGCCAGCAGTTCCGGGACGGATGGTTCACCCCTCCACTTT. Translated: CASSSGTDGSPLHF.

CDR3 in amino acids: CASSLVGQGDTEAFF. CDR3 DNA sequence: TGTGCCAGCAGCTTAGTTGGACAGGGCGACACTGAAGCTTTCTTT. The rearrangement joins TRBV11-2 to TRBJ1-1, with 8 bases aligning to TRBD1. Germline CDR1 reads SGHAT; CDR2 reads FQNNGV. The CDR3 is 15 amino acids. J was trimmed by 3 bases and V by 1 base; bases with no gene match: 4. The full variable domain, completed using reference TRBV11-2 and TRBJ1-1, is EAGVAQSPRYKIIEKRQSVAFWCNPISGHATLYWYQQILGQGPKLLIQFQNNGVVDDSQLPKDRFSAERLKGVDSTLKIQPAKLEDSAVYLCASSLVGQGDTEAFFGQGTRLTVV.

This clonotype showed up just a few times. This chain uses TRBV11-1 with TRBJ2-2; TRBD2 matches at 14 bases. V lost 5 bases to trimming and J lost 2 bases; unmatched junction nucleotides: 10. The germline V gene encodes CDR1 SGHAT and CDR2 FQDESV (reference sequence). This CDR3 is built from 19 residues. Written as DNA, the CDR3 is TGTGCCAGCAGCCCACCCTGGGGACTAGCGGGAGTTAACACCGGGGAGCTGTTTTTT. Translated: CASSPPWGLAGVNTGELFF.

On this clonotype itself: This may be a read error: a much more frequent sequence differs by one nucleotide. The V and J genes are TRBV5-1 and TRBJ2-5; the match to TRBD1 covers 9 bases. The CDR3 contains 16 residues. Germline CDR1 reads SGHRS; CDR2 reads YFSETQ. The DNA for the CDR3 is TGCGGCAGCAGCCGGACAGGGGTTTCGACGGGTGAGACCCAGTACTTC. Translated, it gives CGSSRTGVSTGETQYF.

This clonotype occurred a few times. The chain recombines TRBV5-1 with TRBJ1-5; D unresolved. The germline V and J ends were trimmed by 4 bases and 3 bases, with 5 bases remaining between them. Germline V lookup: CDR1 SGHRS, CDR2 YFSETQ. The CDR3 sequence is 12 residues long. This CDR3 is CASSENNQPQHF. The CDR3 nucleotides are TGCGCCAGCAGCGAAAACAATCAGCCCCAGCATTTT.

The gene calls are TRBV12-3 or TRBV12-4 and TRBJ2-3; a weak D match, TRBD2 (5 bases). V was pared by 5 bases and J by 0 bases, with 12 bases between. This CDR3 spans 15 amino acids. DNA of the CDR3: TGTGCCAGCAGTCCAAGGTGGGAGAGCACAGATACGCAGTATTTT. This sequence encodes CASSPRWESTDTQYF.

This clonotype was recorded at least ten times. The V call is TRBV28, the J call TRBJ1-2; D unclear. The CDR3 sequence is 13 residues long. Per the germline V gene, CDR1 is MDHEN and CDR2 is SYDVKM. V gave up 6 bases and J gave up 2 bases, with 10 bases separating them. CDR3 sequence reads: CASSPIGNYGYTF. Here the CDR3 DNA reads TGTGCCAGCAGCCCAATAGGGAACTATGGCTACACCTTC.

This clonotype was seen a few times. The V gene is TRBV12-3 or TRBV12-4, the J gene TRBJ2-3, with 8 bases identical to TRBD2. The CDR3 spans 19 residues. Trimming cost V 1 base and J 4 bases; bases outside gene matches: 16. The CDR3 region is CASSLVPWGAGEGSDTQYF. The CDR3 DNA is TGTGCCAGCAGTTTAGTCCCCTGGGGAGCGGGAGAGGGCTCAGATACGCAGTATTTT.

The chain joins TRBV6-1 to TRBJ2-5; 9 bases fit TRBD2. The CDR3 spans 14 residues. The germline CDR1 and CDR2 sequences are MNHNS and SASEGT. Trimming took 8 bases from V and 2 from J; bases not matched to a gene: 6. CDR3 amino acids: CASWASGVQETQYF. The DNA for the CDR3 is TGTGCCAGCTGGGCTAGCGGGGTACAAGAGACCCAGTACTTC.

This clonotype turned up a few times. The rearrangement uses TRBV12-3 or TRBV12-4 and TRBJ1-2; TRBD1 matches 7 bases. This CDR3 is built from 13 residues. After removal of 6 bases from V and 6 bases from J, the junction contained 7 bases not matched to a gene. CDR3 sequence: CASSLRGPDGYTF. The CDR3 DNA reads TGTGCCAGCAGCCTAAGGGGGCCAGATGGCTACACCTTC.

The chain couples TRBV7-2 to TRBJ1-5; unclear D gene. This CDR3 is built from 12 residues. CDR1 and CDR2 (germline): SGHTA, FQGNSA. Trimming stripped 5 bases from V and 6 bases from J, with 8 bases between. CDR3 sequence reads: CASSVQGQPQHF. CDR3 DNA sequence: TGTGCCAGCAGCGTTCAAGGTCAGCCCCAGCATTTT.

CDR3 protein: CASSGGKYTEAFF. As DNA, the CDR3 is TGCGCCAGCAGCGGGGGGAAGTACACTGAAGCTTTCTTT. The rearrangement joins TRBV4-1 to TRBJ1-1, with D possibly TRBD1 on 5 matching bases. The ends were cut back, 5 bases at V and 3 bases at J, with 10 bases in the middle. CDR1 is MGHRA, CDR2 YSYEKL, per germline. The CDR3 sequence is 13 residues long.

A few counts support this clonotype. This CDR3 reads CASSQRPNQPQHF. In nucleotides, the CDR3 is TGTGCCAGCAGCCAACGCCCGAATCAGCCCCAGCATTTT. J is TRBJ1-5 and V is TRBV4-2, with D unclear. The germline CDR1 and CDR2 sequences are LGHNA and YNFKEQ. V was clipped by 2 bases and J by 4 bases, with 6 bases between them. This CDR3 has 13 amino acids.

The sample holds many counts of this clonotype. V gene TRBV5-6 combines with J gene TRBJ2-4; 9 nucleotides line up with TRBD2. Germline V gene sequence: CDR1 SGHDT, CDR2 YYEEEE. Trimming removed 3 bases from V and 9 bases from J; junction bases left unmatched: 7. The CDR3 extends over 14 amino acids. CDR3 DNA: TGTGCCAGCAGCTCTATAGCGGGAGTAGGCATTCAGTACTTC. It is translated as CASSSIAGVGIQYF.

This clonotype was picked up a small number of times. CDR3: CASSPGGLAGGGSYNEQFF. The DNA for the CDR3 is TGTGCCAGCAGCCCCGGGGGACTAGCGGGAGGTGGTTCCTACAATGAGCAGTTCTTC. The rearrangement links TRBV12-3 or TRBV12-4 to TRBJ2-1; TRBD2 aligns across 15 bases. This CDR3 spans 19 amino acids. V lost 6 bases to trimming and J lost 1 base; unmatched junction nucleotides: 10.